This T cell receptor (beta chain) emerged from a study of TIL therapy for anti-PD-1-resistant metastatic lung cancer. About the study: Patients had a median age of almost 55 years (range roughly 35-80).

This sample's time point: pre-treatment sample, taken before nivolumab and TIL therapy. The immunoSEQ assay was v3. This table comes from immunoSEQ multiplex PCR, and its TCRdb copy is limited to in-frame clones, with some not included. This sample has 50,000 to 70,000 clones, with roughly 77% found just once. CDR3 length equals 17 residues. Germline V lookup: CDR1 MGHRA, CDR2 YSYEKL. The ends were cut back, 0 bases at V and 5 bases at J, with 14 bases in the middle. The TCR comes from a person aged 25-79 years with non-small cell lung cancer. The chain joins TRBV4-1 to TRBJ1-6; D is possibly TRBD1 (5 bases). The starting material was blood, obtained at baseline. The CDR3 DNA reads TGCGCCAGCAGCCAAGATTACGGAGGGGCGAATAATTCACCCCTCCACTTT. Residues: CASSQDYGGANNSPLHF.